This T cell receptor beta chain was identified in a study of response to subunit inactivated influenza vaccine. The germline V gene has CDR1 SGHRS and CDR2 YFSETQ. The CDR3 runs to 14 residues. V was clipped by 4 bases and J by 0 bases; unmatched bases: 2. This clonotype was counted many times. The antigen is undetermined. General study results and limits: Researchers suggested that each seasonal influenza vaccination recruits few new T cells.

TCRdb independently ran MiXCR on the RT-PCR reads; one entry per CDR3 protein. The sample has 550,000 to 800,000 distinct CDR3 sequences; about 14% are singletons. The chain joins TRBV5-1 to TRBJ2-5, with TRBD2 matching over 8 bases. The sequencing here drew on PBMCs from blood, taken roughly 15 days before vaccination. This TCR was sampled from a man in his forties or fifties who received an inactivated influenza vaccine. The chain's CDR3 is CASSRGGYQETQYF. The DNA of the CDR3 is TGCGCCAGCAGCCGCGGGGGGTACCAAGAGACCCAGTACTTC.